This entry lists 2 T cell receptor beta chains sequenced from one sample in a study of cytomegalovirus exposure and HLA in healthy donors. PCR used 60 Vbeta primers and 13 Jbeta primers. The table came from immunoSEQ multiplex PCR; TCRdb's copy has only in-frame clones and leaves some out. This sample lists roughly 78,000 clones; its ten largest clones have 4% to 6%. The sequenced sample was PBMCs. Receptors originate from a man aged 35 to 55 in good health and CMV-seronegative.

This sequence joins TRBV6-5 and TRBJ1-1; perhaps TRBD1 as D (5 bases). This CDR3 has 15 amino acids. CDR1 is MNHEY and CDR2 is SVGAGI in the germline V gene. The V gene lost 0 bases and the J gene lost 0 bases, with 8 bases spanning the gap. The CDR3 sequence is CASSYSRRVNTEAFF. The CDR3 nucleotides are TGTGCCAGCAGTTACTCGCGCAGGGTGAACACTGAAGCTTTCTTT.

The chain combines TRBV4-2 with TRBJ2-3, with TRBD2 identical over 8 bases. This CDR3 is 14 amino acids long. Per the germline V gene, CDR1 is LGHNA and CDR2 is YNFKEQ. V lost 4 bases and J lost 4; bases outside the gene matches: 4. CDR3 DNA: TGTGCCAGCAGCCCCGGGACTAGGGCAGATACGCAGTATTTT. Translated, it gives CASSPGTRADTQYF.